Sequencing of this T cell receptor (beta chain) was carried out in a study of shared clonotypes between healthy human individuals. Assay used: immunoSEQ multiplex PCR; TCRdb lists only in-frame clones, some missing. The table lists around 95,000 clones, less than 80% of them singletons. The CDR3 consists of 17 residues. V gave up 0 bases and J gave up 0 bases; unmatched junction bases: 4. Looked up from germline, CDR1 is WSHSY and CDR2 is SAAADI. This sequence originates from a young man in good health. The sequenced sample was memory CD8+ T cells sorted from blood. Subset in this sample: CD45RO+ cells pooled with CCR7-negative TemRA cells. This sequence joins TRBV10-2 and TRBJ1-3, with 8 nucleotides matching TRBD1. The CDR3 spells CASSESEQGVSGNTIYF. DNA for the CDR3: TGCGCCAGCAGTGAGTCGGAACAGGGGGTCTCTGGAAACACCATATATTTT.